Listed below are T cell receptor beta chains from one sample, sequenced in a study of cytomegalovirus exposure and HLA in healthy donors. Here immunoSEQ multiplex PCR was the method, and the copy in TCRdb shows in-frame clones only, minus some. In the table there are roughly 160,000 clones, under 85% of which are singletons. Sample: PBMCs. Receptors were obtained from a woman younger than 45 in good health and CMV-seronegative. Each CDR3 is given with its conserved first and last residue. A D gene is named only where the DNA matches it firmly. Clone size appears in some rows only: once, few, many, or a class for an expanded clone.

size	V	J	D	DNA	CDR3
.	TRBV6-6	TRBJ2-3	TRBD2	TGTGCCAGCAGGCCGGGACTAGTGGCTAGCACAGATACGCAGTATTTT	CASRPGLVASTDTQYF
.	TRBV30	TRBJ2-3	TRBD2	TGTGCCTGGAGTCCGGGAGGGCAGGCAGATACGCAGTATTTT	CAWSPGGQADTQYF
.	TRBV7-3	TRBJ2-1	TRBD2	TGTGCCAGCAGCTTGGTGCTAGCGGGAGAGAATGAGCAGTTCTTC	CASSLVLAGENEQFF
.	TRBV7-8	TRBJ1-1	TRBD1	TGTGCCAGCAGCCTTAGACTGACAGGGAGCTCTGAAGCTTTCTTT	CASSLRLTGSSEAFF
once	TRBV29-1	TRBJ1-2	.	TGCAGCGTCGGGGACTATGGCTACCCCTTC	CSVGDYGYPF
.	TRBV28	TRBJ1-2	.	TGTGCCAGCAGTCCTCCCTACAGGGTGATGAGGGGCTATGGCTACACCTTC	CASSPPYRVMRGYGYTF
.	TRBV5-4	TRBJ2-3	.	TGTGCCAGCAGCTTGGGTCCAGGTCATACGCAGTATTTT	CASSLGPGHTQYF
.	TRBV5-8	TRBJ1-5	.	TGTGCCAGCAGCTTAAGAGTCGCCAATCAGCCCCAGCATTTT	CASSLRVANQPQHF
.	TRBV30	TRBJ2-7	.	TGTGCCGGCGGGACGGACTCCTACGAGCAGTACTTC	CAGGTDSYEQYF
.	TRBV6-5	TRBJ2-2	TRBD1	TGTGCCAGCATCAGGGGGCAGGTCGGGGAGCTGTTTTTT	CASIRGQVGELFF
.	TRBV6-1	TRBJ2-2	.	TGTGCCAGCAGTGAAGCGGGCAGGGGAATCGGGGAGCTGTTTTTT	CASSEAGRGIGELFF
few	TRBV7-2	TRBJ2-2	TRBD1	TGTGCCAGCAGCTACCTCGGGACAGCGAACACCGGGGAGCTGTTTTTT	CASSYLGTANTGELFF
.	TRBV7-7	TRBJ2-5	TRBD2	TGTGCTAGCACCTCTACCGGACTAGCGGGGGAGACCCAGTACTTC	CASTSTGLAGETQYF
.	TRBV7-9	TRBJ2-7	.	TGTGCCAGCAGCTTAGTAGGAGAACGCGAGCAGTACTTC	CASSLVGEREQYF
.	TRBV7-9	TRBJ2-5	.	TGTGCCAGCAGCTTAGTCCGGGGTGGCGGGACCCAGTACTTC	CASSLVRGGGTQYF
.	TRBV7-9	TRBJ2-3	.	TGTGCCAGCAGCTTATTAGCGTTCGGCGTGGCAGATACGCAGTATTTT	CASSLLAFGVADTQYF
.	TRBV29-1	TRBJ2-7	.	TGCAGCGTTGATGGCCAGGGAAACTACGAGCAGTACTTC	CSVDGQGNYEQYF
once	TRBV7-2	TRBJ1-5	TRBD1	TGTGCCAGCAGCTTGGACGGGACAGGGGATCAGCCCCAGCATTTT	CASSLDGTGDQPQHF
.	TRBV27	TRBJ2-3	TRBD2	TGTGCCAGCAGTTTCCGGGGGGACACAGATACGCAGTATTTT	CASSFRGDTDTQYF
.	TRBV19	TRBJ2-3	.	TGTGCCAGTACCACCCTGGGCGGGCCATACACAGATACGCAGTATTTT	CASTTLGGPYTDTQYF
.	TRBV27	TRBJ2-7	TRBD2	TGTGCCAGCAGTTTCTCTGTGATTGGGGGGGACTACGAGCAGTACTTC	CASSFSVIGGDYEQYF
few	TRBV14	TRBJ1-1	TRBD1	TGTGCCAGCAGCCAATATCCGGGACAGGGGGCTGTCGAAGCTTTCTTT	CASSQYPGQGAVEAFF
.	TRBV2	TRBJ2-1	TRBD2	TGTGCCAGCAGAAGGACTAGCGGAGGATACAATGAGCAGTTCTTC	CASRRTSGGYNEQFF
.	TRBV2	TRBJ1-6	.	TGTGCCAGCAGCCTAGGAGGAAGGGTTGATTCACCCCTCCACTTT	CASSLGGRVDSPLHF
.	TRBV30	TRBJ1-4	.	TGTGCCTGGAGTCGAGGACAGACCTATGAAAAACTGTTTTTT	CAWSRGQTYEKLFF
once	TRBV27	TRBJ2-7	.	TGTGCCAGCAGTTTATCTTCGACAGCTTTCGAGCAGTACTTC	CASSLSSTAFEQYF
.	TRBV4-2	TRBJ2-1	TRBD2	TGTGCCAGCAGCCTAGCGGGAGTCTACAATGAGCAGTTCTTC	CASSLAGVYNEQFF
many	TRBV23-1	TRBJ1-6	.	TGCGCCAGCAGTCAGGCGGTGGGGGGTTCCTATAATTCACCCCTCCACTTT	CASSQAVGGSYNSPLHF
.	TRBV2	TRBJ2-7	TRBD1	TGTGCCAGCAAAAGTGCCCCCAGGACAGGGGAGGGTGAGCAGTACTTC	CASKSAPRTGEGEQYF
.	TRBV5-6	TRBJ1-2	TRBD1	TGTGCCAGCAGCCCGAGACAGGGCCTCCGGAGGGGCTATGGCTACACCTTC	CASSPRQGLRRGYGYTF
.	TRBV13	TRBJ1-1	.	TGTGCCAGCAGCTTAGGAAAAACTGTGAACACTGAAGCTTTCTTT	CASSLGKTVNTEAFF
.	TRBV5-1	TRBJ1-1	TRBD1	TGCGCCAGCAGCTTGGCCCGACAGGGTCGACTAATGAACACTGAAGCTTTCTTT	CASSLARQGRLMNTEAFF
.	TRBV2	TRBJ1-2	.	TGTGCCAGCAGTGAAGAGGGCGGGTTAGACTATGGCTACACCTTC	CASSEEGGLDYGYTF
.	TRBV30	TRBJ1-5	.	TGTGCCTGGAGTGGACAGGTAAATCAGCCCCAGCATTTT	CAWSGQVNQPQHF
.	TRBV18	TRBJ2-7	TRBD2	TGTGCCAGCTCACCACAGGGCAGGGCGGGAGACGAGCAGTACTTC	CASSPQGRAGDEQYF
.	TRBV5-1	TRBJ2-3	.	TGCGCCAGCAGCTTGGAGGGGGGGTGGAGCACAGATACGCAGTATTTT	CASSLEGGWSTDTQYF
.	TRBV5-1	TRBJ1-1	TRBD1	TGCGCCAGCAGCGGGGGACAGGGGTACACTGAAGCTTTCTTT	CASSGGQGYTEAFF
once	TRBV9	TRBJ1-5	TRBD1	TGTGCCAGCTTCACGACAGGGCACAATCAGCCCCAGCATTTT	CASFTTGHNQPQHF
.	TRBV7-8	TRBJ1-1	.	TGTGCCAGCAGCCTATTAAAGCCCGAGGGGGTAGCGACTGAAGCTTTCTTT	CASSLLKPEGVATEAFF
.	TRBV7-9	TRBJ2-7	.	TGTGCCAGCAGCTTACCGGACAAAGTCTACGAGCAGTACTTC	CASSLPDKVYEQYF
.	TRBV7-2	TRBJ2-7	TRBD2	TGTGCCAGCAGCTTAGCGGGACTAGCGGAAAACTCCTACGAGCAGTACTTC	CASSLAGLAENSYEQYF
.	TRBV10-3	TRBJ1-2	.	TGTGCCATCAGTTCCCAGGACAGAGCTAACTATGGCTACACCTTC	CAISSQDRANYGYTF
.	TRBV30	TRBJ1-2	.	TGTGCCTCCCAAAGGACAGAAAACTATGGCTACCCCTTC	CASQRTENYGYPF
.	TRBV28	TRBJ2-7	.	TGTGCCAGCAGTTTACCTAGCCTCTACGAGCAGTACTTC	CASSLPSLYEQYF
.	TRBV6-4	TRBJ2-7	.	TGTGCCAGCAGGCCACAGGGTCCCCACGAGCAGTACTTC	CASRPQGPHEQYF
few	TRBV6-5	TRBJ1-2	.	TGTGCCAGCAAAAACAAGGACAGATTTAACTATGGCTACACCTTC	CASKNKDRFNYGYTF
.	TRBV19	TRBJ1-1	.	TGTGCCAGTACCGGAGGGACTTTAAACACTGAAGCTTTCTTT	CASTGGTLNTEAFF
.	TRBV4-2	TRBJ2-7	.	TGTGCCAGCAGCCCAAGTGGAGGGGCTCGAACTATCTACGAGCAGTACTTC	CASSPSGGARTIYEQYF
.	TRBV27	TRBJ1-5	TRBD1	TGTGCCAGCAGTTTTAGTTGGACAGGGGATCAGCCCCAGCATTTT	CASSFSWTGDQPQHF
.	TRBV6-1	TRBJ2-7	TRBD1	TGTGCCAGCAGTGTACCGGGACAGGGTTACGAGCAGTACTTC	CASSVPGQGYEQYF
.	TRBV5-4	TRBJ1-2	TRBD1	TGTGCCAGCAGCGCGCCTGGGACAGGGGACTATGGCTACACCTTC	CASSAPGTGDYGYTF
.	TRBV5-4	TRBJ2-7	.	TGTGCCAGCAGTTCTGGGGCGACCTACGAGCAGTACTTC	CASSSGATYEQYF
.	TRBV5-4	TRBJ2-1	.	TGTGCCAGCAGCTCGGGAGATCGCCGCTCCTACAATGAGCAGTTCTTC	CASSSGDRRSYNEQFF